What follows are 19 T cell receptor beta chains derived from one specimen sequenced in a study of Ad26.COV2.S vaccination and SARS-CoV-2 variants. The treatment is: some 19 received Ad26.COV2.S at low or high dose, single or two shots; 5 received placebo; per-sample allocation not given. Sampling happened 63 days after the first vaccine or placebo injection. Profiling relied on immunoSEQ multiplex PCR, and the TCRdb table lists in-frame clones only, not all of them. There are 500,000 or so clones in the sample; nearly 90% occur only once, and about 2.5% lies in the top ten. Sequencing used peripheral blood, obtained in a trial of Ad26.COV2.S vaccine versus placebo. These receptors were taken from a person aged 18 to 65 who received the Ad26.COV2.S COVID-19 vaccine or a placebo.

The rearrangement links TRBV4-2 to TRBJ1-1; D gene uncertain. V was pared by 2 bases and J by 1 base, with 5 bases between. CDR1 is LGHNA, CDR2 YNFKEQ, per germline. CDR3 length: 13 amino acids. CDR3 in amino acids: CASSQRRNTEAFF. In DNA, the CDR3 is TGTGCCAGCAGCCAAAGAAGGAACACTGAAGCTTTCTTT.

This chain connects TRBV25-1 to TRBJ2-1, with 11 bases aligning to TRBD1. Germline V gives CDR1 MGHDK, CDR2 SYGVNS. The CDR3 is 17 amino acids. V lost 4 bases and J lost 4; bases outside the gene matches: 9. The CDR3 DNA follows: TGTGCCAGCAGTGTCCAGCCTGGGACAGGGGGATACAATGAGCAGTTCTTC. It translates to CASSVQPGTGGYNEQFF.

The chain joins TRBV7-3 to TRBJ2-1; no definite D call. This CDR3 comprises 15 residues. The V gene lost 6 bases and the J gene lost 2 bases, with 14 bases spanning the gap. Germline-derived CDR1 and CDR2 are SGHTA and FQGTGA. CDR3 coding DNA: TGTGCCAGCAGTCTCCGGAACCAACCCTACAATGAGCAGTTCTTC. The encoded protein is CASSLRNQPYNEQFF.

The rearrangement joins TRBV7-9 to TRBJ2-5; 8 nucleotides agree with TRBD1. The CDR3 is made up of 14 amino acids. Germline loops: CDR1 SEHNR, CDR2 FQNEAQ (reference sequence). The trim removed 5 bases at V and 11 bases at J, leaving 13 bases unmatched. The CDR3 sequence is CASSPPGRGREQYF. The CDR3 coding sequence is TGTGCCAGCAGCCCCCCCGGCAGGGGGCGGGAACAGTACTTC.

The V and J genes are TRBV2 and TRBJ2-7, with D possibly matching TRBD1 (6 bases). Germline-derived CDR1 and CDR2 are SNHLY and FYNNEI. V shed 5 bases and J shed 2 bases, with 16 bases lying between them. This CDR3 has 15 amino acids. The CDR3 nucleotides are TGTGCCAGCAGTCCAGACCGGGACACCGCCTACGAGCAGTACTTC. Protein sequence: CASSPDRDTAYEQYF.

The rearrangement uses TRBV18 and TRBJ2-7; the match to TRBD1 covers 10 bases. The CDR3 covers 14 residues. The V gene's germline CDR1 is KGHSH and CDR2 LQKENI. V dropped 3 bases and J dropped 3; count of bases not matched to a gene: 2. CDR3 nucleotide sequence: TGTGCCAGCTCACCGGGACAGGGGATCTACGAGCAGTACTTC. Its translation: CASSPGQGIYEQYF.

The V and J genes are TRBV4-1 and TRBJ2-2; no firm D call. V was cut by 2 bases and J by 0 bases, with 7 bases left in between. The CDR3 has 15 amino acids. CDR1 is MGHRA, CDR2 YSYEKL, per germline. CDR3 region: CASSQLVPNTGELFF. DNA for the CDR3: TGCGCCAGCAGCCAACTAGTTCCGAACACCGGGGAGCTGTTTTTT.

The V and J genes are TRBV7-2 and TRBJ1-1; D remains ambiguous. V lost 1 base, J lost 11 bases, and 14 bases lay in between. Germline assignment: CDR1 SGHTA and CDR2 FQGNSA. CDR3 length equals 13 residues. CDR3 in amino acids: CASSLGHRSRAFF. For the CDR3, the DNA is TGTGCCAGCAGCTTAGGCCACAGATCGCGGGCTTTCTTT.

The V gene is TRBV5-6, the J gene TRBJ1-1; D call uncertain. The CDR3 is 14 residues long. Trimming stripped 2 bases from V and 0 bases from J, with 8 bases between. Germline assignment: CDR1 SGHDT and CDR2 YYEEEE. The CDR3 region is CASSFGILNTEAFF. The CDR3 bases are TGTGCCAGCAGCTTCGGCATCTTGAACACTGAAGCTTTCTTT.

V and J are TRBV7-6 and TRBJ2-1, with a weak D call TRBD2 (5 bases). Germline values: CDR1 SGHVS, CDR2 FNYEAQ. The V end lost 1 base, the J end lost 8 bases, and 9 bases lay between the germline ends. CDR3 length: 13 residues. DNA for the CDR3: TGTGCCAGCAGCTTAGTTCTAGCCGATGAGCAGTTCTTC. Translating gives CASSLVLADEQFF.

The V and J genes are TRBV2 and TRBJ2-2; D not resolved. Germline V CDR1 and CDR2: SNHLY, FYNNEI. V was trimmed by 7 bases and J by 0 bases, leaving 9 bases between them. The CDR3 totals 14 residues. CDR3 region: CASKKGSNTGELFF. The CDR3 DNA follows: TGTGCCAGCAAAAAGGGTTCGAACACCGGGGAGCTGTTTTTT.

Remarks on this clone: The same CDR3 can be traced to other DNA sequences in this sample. The rearrangement links TRBV30 to TRBJ1-3; D remains ambiguous. The CDR3 sequence is 14 residues long. V dropped 0 bases and J dropped 0 bases, with 6 bases sitting between them. CDR1 and CDR2 from the germline V gene are GTSNPN and SVGIG (reference sequence). The CDR3, as DNA: TGTGCCTGGAGTGTAGGCAGCTCTGGAAACACCATATATTTT. Protein sequence: CAWSVGSSGNTIYF.

This clone has only a few counts. The rearrangement uses TRBV18 and TRBJ1-3; D unresolved. Germline V gives CDR1 KGHSH, CDR2 LQKENI. CDR3 size: 16 residues. V was clipped by 3 bases and J by 0 bases, with 12 bases between them. In DNA, the CDR3 is TGTGCCAGCTCACCCAGTGACGGCCGCTCTGGAAACACCATATATTTT. Residues: CASSPSDGRSGNTIYF.

This chain uses TRBV6-4 with TRBJ2-1; 11 bases agree with TRBD2. Germline assignment: CDR1 MRHNA and CDR2 SNTAGT. CDR3 length: 14 amino acids. Trimming at V came to 2 bases and at J to 7 bases, leaving 1 base not matched to a gene. The CDR3 is CASSDLAGGNEQFF. CDR3 in DNA: TGTGCCAGCAGTGACCTAGCGGGAGGTAATGAGCAGTTCTTC.

The chain couples TRBV5-4 to TRBJ1-4, with TRBD1 as a possible D gene (5 bases). Germline V lookup: CDR1 SGHNT, CDR2 YYREEE (reference sequence). This CDR3 is built from 14 residues. Between the trimmed V and J ends, which lost 1 base and 7 bases, there was a span of 11 bases. CDR3 protein: CASSLSRDAEKLFF. The CDR3 DNA follows: TGTGCCAGCAGCTTGTCCCGGGACGCTGAAAAACTGTTTTTT.

The chain couples TRBV7-8 to TRBJ2-7; tentative D call: TRBD2 (5 bases). Trimming stripped 1 base from V and 2 bases from J, with 12 bases between. The V gene's germline CDR1 is SGHVS and CDR2 FQNEAQ. This CDR3 has 15 amino acids. The DNA for the CDR3 is TGTGCCAGCAGCTTAGGGGCGGGTGCAGCCTACGAGCAGTACGTC. Its protein product is CASSLGAGAAYEQYV.

This rearrangement joins TRBV7-9 to TRBJ2-7, with D maybe TRBD2 (6 bases). The CDR3 has 15 amino acids. Germline V lookup: CDR1 SEHNR, CDR2 FQNEAQ (reference sequence). The V end was cut by 6 bases, the J end by 1 base, with 16 bases between. The CDR3 loop is CASRWAFGGSYEQYV. The CDR3 nucleotides read TGTGCCAGCAGGTGGGCCTTCGGGGGTTCCTACGAGCAGTACGTC.

J is TRBJ2-6 and V is TRBV29-1, with D unclear. This CDR3 has 14 residues. V gave up 4 bases and J gave up 0 bases, with 7 bases separating them. Per germline, CDR1 SQVTM and CDR2 ANQGSEA. CDR3 bases: TGCAGCGTTGTAGGAAGCTCTGGGGCCAACGTCCTGACTTTC. Translating it yields CSVVGSSGANVLTF.

The V call is TRBV19, the J call TRBJ2-7, with a possible D match to TRBD1 (6 bases). The CDR3 sequence is 15 residues long. Germline CDR1 reads LNHDA; CDR2 reads SQIVND (reference sequence). V was pared by 5 bases and J by 5 bases, with 19 bases between. CDR3 sequence reads: CASSFPQGNRDEQYF. Here the CDR3 DNA reads TGTGCCAGTAGTTTCCCCCAGGGAAACAGGGACGAGCAGTACTTC.